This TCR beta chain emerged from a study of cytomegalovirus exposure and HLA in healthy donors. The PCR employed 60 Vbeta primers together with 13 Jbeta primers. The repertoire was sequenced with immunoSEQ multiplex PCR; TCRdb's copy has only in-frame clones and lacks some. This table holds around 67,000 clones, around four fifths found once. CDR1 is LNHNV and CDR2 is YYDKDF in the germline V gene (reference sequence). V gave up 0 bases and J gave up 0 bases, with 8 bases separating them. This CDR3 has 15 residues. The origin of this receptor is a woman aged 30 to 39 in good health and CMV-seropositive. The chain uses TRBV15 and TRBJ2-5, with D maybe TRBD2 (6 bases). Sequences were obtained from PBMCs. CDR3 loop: CATSRDPGDQETQYF. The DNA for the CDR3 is TGTGCCACCAGCAGAGATCCGGGGGACCAAGAGACCCAGTACTTC.